The 10 T cell receptor beta chains given below trace back to one sample, sequenced in a study of T cells in Graves' hyperthyroidism and ophthalmopathy. The CDR3 regions of TCR beta were amplified from RNA transcripts. During a first-round RT-PCR of the TCR CDR3, the HTBI primer set was used. In TCRdb, the multiplex PCR reads were re-called with MiXCR into one record per CDR3 protein. The sample consists of about half a million distinct CDR3 sequences, 20% to 25% of them appearing once. The specimen sequenced was blood. These receptors all stem from a woman between 65 and 79 years old with Graves' ophthalmopathy.

The rearrangement links TRBV7-9 to TRBJ2-5; 8 bases match TRBD1. This CDR3 is built from 14 residues. With 5 bases clipped from V and 5 bases from J, the junction kept 7 bases outside the gene matches. Germline assignment: CDR1 SEHNR and CDR2 FQNEAQ (reference sequence). The CDR3: CASSPTGARETQYF. The CDR3 DNA follows: TGTGCCAGCAGCCCGACAGGGGCGAGGGAGACCCAGTACTTC.

The gene calls are TRBV30 and TRBJ2-5; the D gene is possibly TRBD1 (5 bases). Trimming took 0 bases from V and 7 from J, leaving 12 bases between them. The V gene's germline CDR1 is GTSNPN and CDR2 SVGIG (reference sequence). CDR3 length: 13 amino acids. The CDR3 region is CAWSVQDPGTQYF. The CDR3 DNA reads TGTGCCTGGAGTGTACAGGACCCGGGGACCCAGTACTTC.

This clonotype was found a few times. This sequence joins TRBV27 and TRBJ1-5, with unresolved D. Germline V gene data show CDR1 as MNHEY and CDR2 as SMNVEV (reference sequence). The CDR3 loop spans 13 amino acids. The ends were cut back, 5 bases at V and 3 bases at J, with 8 bases in the middle. The CDR3 sequence: CASSRADNQPQHF. In DNA, the CDR3 is TGTGCCAGCAGTAGGGCAGACAATCAGCCCCAGCATTTT.

The chain is built from TRBV5-1 and TRBJ2-7; TRBD2 is a possible D gene (7 bases). Trimming took off 10 bases at V and 4 bases at J, with 30 bases between the two ends. This CDR3 contains 17 residues. CDR1 is SGHRS, CDR2 YFSETQ, per germline. CDR3 protein: CAGKGGTGTTGLYEQYF. In DNA form, the CDR3 reads TGCGCCGGCAAGGGGGGGACCGGGACGACCGGCTTATACGAGCAGTACTTC.

This clonotype was counted at least ten times. The chain combines TRBV28 with TRBJ1-1, with D possibly being TRBD1 (6 bases). This CDR3 is built from 15 residues. The germline V and J ends were trimmed by 5 bases and 4 bases, with 17 bases remaining between them. The germline gives CDR1 MDHEN, CDR2 SYDVKM. The CDR3 DNA reads as TGTGCCAGCAGTCCTCCGGGACAACTTTCCACTGAAGCTTTCTTT. As protein: CASSPPGQLSTEAFF. The full variable domain, in which reference TRBV28 and TRBJ1-1 provide the parts outside the CDR3, is DVKVTQSSRYLVKRTGEKVFLECVQDMDHENMFWYRQDPGLGLRLIYFSYDVKMKEKGDIPEGYSVSREKKERFSLILESASTNQTSMYLCASSPPGQLSTEAFFGQGTRLTVV.

This clonotype was counted at least ten times. The V gene is TRBV20-1, the J gene TRBJ2-3, with 9 bases matching TRBD2. The CDR3 totals 16 residues. V lost 6 bases, J lost 4 bases, and 14 bases stayed unmatched. Germline CDR1 and CDR2: DFQATT and SNEGSKA (reference sequence). The CDR3 protein is CSAPTSSGMVADTQYF. The CDR3 DNA is TGCAGTGCCCCTACCTCTAGCGGGATGGTGGCAGATACGCAGTATTTT.

This clonotype has at least ten counts. This rearrangement joins TRBV7-2 to TRBJ2-3, with 10 bases lining up with TRBD2. This CDR3 spans 14 amino acids. CDR1 and CDR2 from the germline V gene are SGHTA and FQGNSA. V was clipped by 5 bases and J by 10 bases; unmatched bases: 9. The DNA for the CDR3 is TGTGCCAGCAGCGCTCCTAGCGGGAGAGGAGCGCAGTATTTT. Translating gives CASSAPSGRGAQYF.

This clonotype came up a few times. In nucleotides, the CDR3 is TGTGCCAGCAGTTTAAGACCACTAGCGGGAGACTACAATGAGCAGTTCTTC. Its protein product is CASSLRPLAGDYNEQFF. The chain has TRBV27 and TRBJ2-1, with TRBD2 identical over 11 bases. After removal of 2 bases from V and 3 bases from J, the junction contained 6 bases not matched to a gene. CDR3 length: 17 residues. Germline V lookup: CDR1 MNHEY, CDR2 SMNVEV (reference sequence).

This clonotype was found a few times. V and J are TRBV5-1 and TRBJ1-1; perhaps TRBD1 as D (5 bases). Trimming shortened V by 1 base and J by 9 bases, and 19 bases separated the two germline ends. Looked up from germline, CDR1 is SGHRS and CDR2 is YFSETQ. This CDR3 region has 15 residues. CDR3: CASSLQGQGDRKAFF. For the CDR3, the DNA is TGCGCCAGCAGCTTGCAGGGCCAGGGAGATAGGAAAGCTTTCTTT.

This clonotype came up a few times. This chain uses TRBV6-1 with TRBJ2-7, with 8 bases aligning to TRBD1. V lost 5 bases, J lost 4 bases, and 7 bases stayed unmatched. The germline V gene has CDR1 MNHNS and CDR2 SASEGT. The CDR3 has 14 amino acids. CDR3: CASSSTWTGYEQYF. The CDR3 DNA reads as TGTGCCAGCAGTTCCACCTGGACAGGGTACGAGCAGTACTTC.